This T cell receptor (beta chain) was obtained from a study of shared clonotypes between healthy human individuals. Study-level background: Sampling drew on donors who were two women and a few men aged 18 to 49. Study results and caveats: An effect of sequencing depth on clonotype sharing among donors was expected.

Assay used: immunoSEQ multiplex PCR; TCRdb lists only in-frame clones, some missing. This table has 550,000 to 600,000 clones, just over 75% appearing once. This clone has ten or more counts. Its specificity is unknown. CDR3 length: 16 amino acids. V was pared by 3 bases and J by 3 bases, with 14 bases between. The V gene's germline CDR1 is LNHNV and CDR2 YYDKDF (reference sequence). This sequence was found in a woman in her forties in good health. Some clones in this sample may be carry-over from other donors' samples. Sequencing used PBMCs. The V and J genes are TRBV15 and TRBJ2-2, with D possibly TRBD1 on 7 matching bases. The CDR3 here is CATSSRPRGDTGELFF. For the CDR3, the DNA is TGTGCCACCAGCAGTCGCCCCAGGGGGGACACCGGGGAGCTGTTTTTT.